This T cell receptor beta chain was profiled in a study of CD8 T cells in Susac syndrome. Sequencing of TCR beta was carried out in blood CD8+ and CD4+ T cells. Random hexamers were used to reverse transcribe 0.5 to 1 ug of RNA. MiXCR was run by TCRdb on the immunoSEQ multiplex PCR reads, yielding one entry per CDR3 protein. The sample contains fewer than 350,000 distinct CDR3 sequences, about 90% of which appear only once. The CDR3 is 14 residues long. V was shortened by 1 base and J by 5 bases, with 8 bases between the two germline ends. Germline lookup yields CDR1 SGHTA and CDR2 FQGNSA. This chain links TRBV7-2 with TRBJ2-2; D is undetermined. Input material: CD4+ T cells from PBMCs. The TCR originated in a human donor with multiple sclerosis. The DNA for the CDR3 is TGTGCCAGCAGCTTAGGTCGGGCGACCGGGGAGCTGTTTTTT. Amino acid sequence: CASSLGRATGELFF.